The 27 T cell receptor beta chains below come from one sample, sequenced in a study of OX40 agonist ivuxolimab in advanced cancers. Assay: immunoSEQ multiplex PCR; the TCRdb copy retains only in-frame clones and omits some. The table records 80,000 or so clones, around 85% of them present only once. This material consisted of CD4+ or CD8+ T cells sorted from blood, taken in a trial of the OX40 agonist ivuxolimab. These receptors originate from an adult with an advanced solid tumor such as melanoma, head and neck, liver or kidney cancer.

The rearrangement links TRBV5-1 to TRBJ1-2, with D maybe TRBD1 (5 bases). The V gene's germline CDR1 is SGHRS and CDR2 YFSETQ. This CDR3 is 15 amino acids long. The V gene lost 0 bases and the J gene lost 6 bases, with 15 bases spanning the gap. CDR3 in DNA: TGCGCCAGCAGCTTGGCGTATAGGGGTCAGCATGGCTACACCTTC. It specifies CASSLAYRGQHGYTF.

This chain joins TRBV7-3 and TRBJ1-2; 7 bases fit TRBD1. The germline gives CDR1 SGHTA, CDR2 FQGTGA. The CDR3 loop spans 15 amino acids. V dropped 3 bases and J dropped 2; count of bases not matched to a gene: 6. Here the CDR3 DNA reads TGTGCCAGCAGCTTCCTCCCGGGACAGAACTATGGCTACACCTTC. This sequence encodes CASSFLPGQNYGYTF. Drawing the rest from reference TRBV7-3 and TRBJ1-2, the complete variable domain is GAGVSQTPSNKVTEKGKYVELRCDPISGHTALYWYRQSLGQGPEFLIYFQGTGAADDSGLPNDRFFAVRPEGSVSTLKIQRTERGDSAVYLCASSFLPGQNYGYTFGSGTRLTVV.

V gene TRBV18 combines with J gene TRBJ2-5; TRBD1 matches at 7 bases. Germline V lookup: CDR1 KGHSH, CDR2 LQKENI. After removal of 6 bases from V and 5 bases from J, the junction contained 12 bases not matched to a gene. The CDR3 spans 15 residues. The CDR3 here is CASSSYGEGAETQYF. CDR3 DNA sequence: TGTGCCAGCTCCTCCTACGGCGAGGGGGCGGAGACCCAGTACTTC.

The chain is built from TRBV9 and TRBJ2-1; 10 bases are shared with TRBD2. This CDR3 has 15 residues. V lost 3 bases and J lost 4; bases outside the gene matches: 4. The germline V gene encodes CDR1 SGDLS and CDR2 YYNGEE. The CDR3 region is CASSEGSGGYNEQFF. CDR3 sequence (DNA): TGTGCCAGCAGCGAGGGTAGCGGGGGGTACAATGAGCAGTTCTTC. Supplemented by reference TRBV9 and TRBJ2-1, the full variable domain reads DSGVTQTPKHLITATGQRVTLRCSPRSGDLSVYWYQQSLDQGLQFLIQYYNGEERAKGNILERFSAQQFPDLHSELNLSSLELGDSALYFCASSEGSGGYNEQFFGPGTRLTVL.

The chain employs TRBV5-6 and TRBJ2-3; 10 bases match TRBD2. The CDR3 is 16 residues long. Per germline, CDR1 SGHDT and CDR2 YYEEEE. Trimming at V came to 1 base and at J to 2 bases, leaving 4 bases not matched to a gene. This chain's CDR3 is CASSLSGRASTDTQYF. In DNA form, the CDR3 reads TGTGCCAGCAGCTTGAGCGGGAGGGCGTCCACAGATACGCAGTATTTT.

J is TRBJ2-7 and V is TRBV27, with TRBD1 matching 7 bases. The CDR3 consists of 14 residues. After removal of 7 bases from V and 2 bases from J, the junction contained 8 bases not matched to a gene. Per the germline V gene, CDR1 is MNHEY and CDR2 is SMNVEV (reference sequence). The CDR3 DNA reads TGTGCCAGCACGCTCCGAGGGGGCCCCTACGAGCAGTACTTC. It encodes CASTLRGGPYEQYF.

The chain has TRBV10-3 and TRBJ1-6, with a weak D call TRBD1 (6 bases). The CDR3 loop spans 14 amino acids. Germline V CDR1 and CDR2: ENHRY, SYGVKD. Trimming cost V 7 bases and J 5 bases, with 12 bases left between them. The CDR3 coding sequence is TGTGCCATCAAGACAGGCGGGAATAATTCACCCCTCCACTTT. It codes for CAIKTGGNNSPLHF.

The gene calls are TRBV5-4 and TRBJ1-1; D is uncertain. The V and J ends lost 9 bases and 0 bases respectively, with 15 bases between them. The length of the CDR3 is 14 residues. Germline values: CDR1 SGHNT, CDR2 YYREEE (reference sequence). The CDR3, as DNA: TGTGCCACCCAGCTTGGATCGGTGAACACTGAAGCTTTCTTT. Translation gives CATQLGSVNTEAFF.

This sequence joins TRBV21-1 and TRBJ1-4. TRBV21-1 is reported as a pseudogene. The CDR3 sequence is 15 residues long. The CDR3 DNA is TGTGCCAGCAGCACCAGACCCACGAGTAATGAAAAACTGTTTTTT. Translated: CASSTRPTSNEKLFF.

The sample holds a few counts of this clone. The J gene is TRBJ1-4, the V gene TRBV28; 8 bases align to TRBD1. Germline CDR1 and CDR2: MDHEN and SYDVKM. The V segment lost 6 bases and the J segment 8 bases; nucleotides outside the gene matches: 11. This CDR3 is 15 amino acids long. CDR3 sequence (DNA): TGTGCCAGCAGCCCTAATGGACAGGGTGGAGAAAAACTGTTTTTT. It is translated as CASSPNGQGGEKLFF.

J is TRBJ1-6 and V is TRBV6-6; D gene uncertain. The length of the CDR3 is 15 residues. Germline V lookup: CDR1 MNHNY, CDR2 SVGAGI (reference sequence). V shed 0 bases and J shed 9 bases, with 12 bases lying between them. Here the CDR3 DNA reads TGTGCCAGCAGTTACTCGACCGGCCATGGTTCACCCCTCCACTTT. Translating it yields CASSYSTGHGSPLHF.

V is TRBV19 and J is TRBJ1-5; D gene uncertain. The CDR3 is made up of 14 amino acids. Germline V gene sequence: CDR1 LNHDA, CDR2 SQIVND (reference sequence). Trimming removed 7 bases from V and 3 bases from J, with 13 bases in between. CDR3 amino acids: CASTEEQLNQPQHF. The CDR3 coding sequence is TGTGCCAGTACCGAGGAACAGCTCAATCAGCCCCAGCATTTT.

The rearrangement uses TRBV6-1 and TRBJ2-3, with D perhaps matching TRBD2 (6 bases). V was pared by 8 bases and J by 5 bases, with 11 bases between. The CDR3 loop spans 12 amino acids. Germline V lookup: CDR1 MNHNS, CDR2 SASEGT. CDR3 sequence: CASRWGGDTQYF. Written as DNA, the CDR3 is TGTGCCAGCCGATGGGGAGGAGATACGCAGTATTTT.

This chain links TRBV19 with TRBJ2-7; TRBD2 is a possible D gene (6 bases). V lost 5 bases, J lost 3 bases, and 17 bases lay in between. This CDR3 contains 15 residues. The germline CDR1 and CDR2 sequences are LNHDA and SQIVND (reference sequence). In DNA, the CDR3 is TGTGCCAGTAGTGAGGACGGGAGACGCAACTACGAGCAGTACTTC. Protein sequence: CASSEDGRRNYEQYF.

The chain is built from TRBV6-6 and TRBJ2-5; D gene unclear. This CDR3 comprises 14 residues. V shed 0 bases and J shed 0 bases, with 5 bases lying between them. Germline V gene sequence: CDR1 MNHNY, CDR2 SVGAGI (reference sequence). CDR3 DNA: TGTGCCAGCAGTTACTCGGAAGACCAAGAGACCCAGTACTTC. Translated: CASSYSEDQETQYF.

The chain uses TRBV18 and TRBJ1-4; no clear D. From germline, CDR1 is KGHSH and CDR2 LQKENI. This CDR3 is built from 15 residues. V lost 4 bases to trimming and J lost 0 bases, with 9 bases between them. CDR3 sequence: CASSRTEATNEKLFF. The CDR3 DNA sequence: TGTGCCAGCTCACGGACCGAAGCAACTAATGAAAAACTGTTTTTT.

The chain couples TRBV11-1 to TRBJ2-5; possibly TRBD2 for D (5 bases). The J call may be wrong; the DNA end is better matched by TRBJ2-7. The germline CDR1 and CDR2 sequences are SGHAT and FQDESV (reference sequence). The CDR3 covers 15 residues. CDR3 in amino acids: CASSFLPGSSYEQYF. CDR3 DNA sequence: TGTGCCAGCAGCTTCCTTCCTGGGAGCTCCTACGAGCAGTACTTC.

This rearrangement joins TRBV5-1 to TRBJ1-6; 11 nucleotides align to TRBD1. Germline trimming cut 4 bases from V and 9 bases from J; bases unmatched to any gene: 3. From germline, CDR1 is SGHRS and CDR2 YFSETQ. This CDR3 comprises 14 residues. The CDR3 region has the DNA TGCGCCAGCAGCCCGGACAGGGGGCGTTCACCCCTCCACTTT. Its protein is CASSPDRGRSPLHF.

The rearrangement uses TRBV14 and TRBJ1-4; D is unresolved. The germline CDR1 and CDR2 sequences are SGHDN and FVKESK. The ends were cut back, 0 bases at V and 8 bases at J, with 13 bases in the middle. This CDR3 has 15 amino acids. The CDR3 nucleotides read TGTGCCAGCAGCCAAGATAGGGTTTACCAAGAAAAACTGTTTTTT. It codes for CASSQDRVYQEKLFF.

This CDR3 is CASSTGQGATDTQYF. In DNA, the CDR3 is TGTGCCAGCAGTACCGGACAGGGGGCAACAGATACGCAGTATTTT. The chain has TRBV6-4 and TRBJ2-3; 11 bases agree with TRBD1. The V and J ends lost 5 bases and 3 bases, in that order; junction bases with no gene match: 4. Germline CDR1 reads MRHNA; CDR2 reads SNTAGT. The CDR3 runs 15 residues.

The chain combines TRBV7-3 with TRBJ2-1; D is ambiguous. This CDR3 is 16 amino acids long. Germline CDR1 reads SGHTA; CDR2 reads FQGTGA. Trimming removed 4 bases at V and 2 bases at J, with 15 bases between. The DNA for the CDR3 is TGTGCCAGCAGCTCACGGAGACATCCAACCTACAATGAGCAGTTCTTC. Translation gives CASSSRRHPTYNEQFF. Full variable domain (outside the CDR3, taken from reference TRBV7-3 and TRBJ2-1): GAGVSQTPSNKVTEKGKYVELRCDPISGHTALYWYRQSLGQGPEFLIYFQGTGAADDSGLPNDRFFAVRPEGSVSTLKIQRTERGDSAVYLCASSSRRHPTYNEQFFGPGTRLTVL.

V and J are TRBV6-6 and TRBJ2-2; 7 bases are shared with TRBD1. CDR1 and CDR2 (germline): MNHNY, SVGAGI (reference sequence). The CDR3 is 16 residues long. The V segment lost 5 bases and the J segment 6 bases; nucleotides outside the gene matches: 12. Here the CDR3 reads CASSPTRAGGPGELFF. Written as DNA, the CDR3 is TGTGCCAGCAGTCCAACCCGGGCAGGGGGACCCGGGGAGCTGTTTTTT.

The DNA for the CDR3 is TGTGCCAGCAGACCCCTTAGCACTGAAGCTTTCTTT. Translating it yields CASRPLSTEAFF. The rearrangement uses TRBV28 and TRBJ1-1; D uncertain. V was shortened by 6 bases and J by 4 bases, with 9 bases between the two germline ends. Germline-derived CDR1 and CDR2 are MDHEN and SYDVKM. The length of the CDR3 is 12 residues.

The rearrangement joins TRBV28 to TRBJ2-5, with 11 positions matching TRBD1. This CDR3 comprises 15 residues. J lost 4 bases, V lost 4 bases, and 5 bases had no gene match. The V gene's germline CDR1 is MDHEN and CDR2 SYDVKM. CDR3 loop: CASSYKGQGVETQYF. In nucleotides, the CDR3 is TGTGCCAGCAGTTATAAGGGACAGGGGGTAGAGACCCAGTACTTC.

The gene calls are TRBV6-1 and TRBJ2-1, with 14 bases fitting TRBD2. The CDR3 contains 15 residues. Per the germline V gene, CDR1 is MNHNS and CDR2 is SASEGT. V dropped 8 bases and J dropped 9; count of bases not matched to a gene: 9. The CDR3 bases are TGTGCCAGCGGAGAGCAGGGACTAGCGGGAGCTGAGCAGTTCTTC. It specifies CASGEQGLAGAEQFF.

This clone was seen a single time. The V gene is TRBV5-1, the J gene TRBJ2-3, with 8 bases that match TRBD1. The junction had 5 bases not matched to a gene; V was cut back by 4 bases and J by 1 base. Germline values: CDR1 SGHRS, CDR2 YFSETQ. CDR3 length equals 15 residues. CDR3 region: CASSGQGMGTDTQYF. The CDR3 bases are TGCGCCAGCAGCGGACAGGGAATGGGCACAGATACGCAGTATTTT.

The chain carries TRBV9 and TRBJ1-3; no firm D call. Trimming took 0 bases from V and 0 from J, leaving 10 bases between them. This CDR3 is built from 16 residues. Germline assignment: CDR1 SGDLS and CDR2 YYNGEE. In nucleotides, the CDR3 is TGTGCCAGCAGCGTAGGGGCAGGTACCTCTGGAAACACCATATATTTT. Amino acids: CASSVGAGTSGNTIYF.